Shown below are 23 T cell receptor beta chains from a single sample sequenced in a study of cytomegalovirus exposure and HLA in healthy donors (dated by TCRdb to between 2016 and 2019). Library method: the immunoSEQ multiplex PCR assay. The multiplex PCR relied on a mix of 60 forward primers for TCR Vbeta segments and 13 reverse primers for TCR Jbeta segments. This immuneACCESS table, as held by TCRdb, lists in-frame sequences with V and J called but not all clones. Of the missing ones, under half trace to an unresolved V gene in checked studies; the others have no known cause. The sample table holds over 95,000 clones, of which around 76% were seen once. Clones ranked in the top ten supply around 12% of the sample. The specimen was PBMCs. These receptors were obtained from a woman aged 40 to 50 in good health and CMV-seropositive.

This clone came up once. The rearrangement uses TRBV7-9 and TRBJ1-4; 9 bases match TRBD1. V was pared by 3 bases and J by 7 bases, with 9 bases of the junction left unmatched. Germline CDR1 and CDR2: SEHNR and FQNEAQ (reference sequence). The CDR3 extends over 16 amino acids. CDR3 sequence (DNA): TGTGCCAGCAGCTTCTATCAGGACAGGGGACGTGAAAAACTGTTTTTT. It encodes CASSFYQDRGREKLFF. Full variable domain (outside the CDR3, taken from reference TRBV7-9 and TRBJ1-4): DTGVSQNPRHKITKRGQNVTFRCDPISEHNRLYWYRQTLGQGPEFLTYFQNEAQLEKSRLLSDRFSAERPKGSFSTLEIQRTEQGDSAMYLCASSFYQDRGREKLFFGSGTQLSVL.

This chain joins TRBV5-1 and TRBJ2-1; 8 nucleotides align to TRBD1. Germline V gene lookup returns CDR1 SGHRS and CDR2 YFSETQ. The V segment lost 3 bases and the J segment 7 bases; nucleotides outside the gene matches: 9. The CDR3 sequence is 15 residues long. The CDR3 spells CASSWSQGAVNEQFF. CDR3 nucleotides: TGCGCCAGCAGCTGGTCGCAGGGGGCGGTGAATGAGCAGTTCTTC. Supplemented by reference TRBV5-1 and TRBJ2-1, the full variable domain reads KAGVTQTPRYLIKTRGQQVTLSCSPISGHRSVSWYQQTPGQGLQFLFEYFSETQRNKGNFPGRFSGRQFSNSRSEMNVSTLELGDSALYLCASSWSQGAVNEQFFGPGTRLTVL.

This chain joins TRBV9 and TRBJ2-7; D call uncertain. Germline V gene lookup returns CDR1 SGDLS and CDR2 YYNGEE. The CDR3 runs 13 residues. V shed 2 bases and J shed 5 bases, with 11 bases lying between them. The CDR3 nucleotides read TGTGCCAGCAGCGTTAGCATACGCGACGAGCAGTACTTC. Residues: CASSVSIRDEQYF.

CDR3 nucleotide sequence: TGTGCCAGCAGTGCCTCCCGGGGGGTCGGCGGGGAGCTGTTTTTT. Its protein product is CASSASRGVGGELFF. The rearrangement uses TRBV25-1 and TRBJ2-2, with 7 bases fitting TRBD2. CDR1 MGHDK and CDR2 SYGVNS come from the germline V gene. Trimming at V came to 4 bases and at J to 7 bases, leaving 9 bases not matched to a gene. The CDR3 runs to 15 residues. Full variable domain (outside the CDR3, taken from reference TRBV25-1 and TRBJ2-2): EADIYQTPRYLVIGTGKKITLECSQTMGHDKMYWYQQDPGMELHLIHYSYGVNSTEKGDLSSESTVSRIRTEHFPLTLESARPSHTSQYLCASSASRGVGGELFFGEGSRLTVL.

The rearrangement uses TRBV19 and TRBJ1-1, with 8 bases that match TRBD1. V dropped 5 bases and J dropped 1; count of bases not matched to a gene: 3. Germline V lookup: CDR1 LNHDA, CDR2 SQIVND (reference sequence). The CDR3 is made up of 14 amino acids. This CDR3 reads CASSGGQANTEAFF. The CDR3 DNA is TGTGCCAGTAGTGGGGGACAGGCGAACACTGAAGCTTTCTTT.

This sequence joins TRBV11-2 and TRBJ2-3, with unresolved D. With 1 base removed from V and 6 bases from J, the gap between germline ends came to 11 bases. In germline, CDR1 is SGHAT, CDR2 FQNNGV. The CDR3 is made up of 14 amino acids. The CDR3 loop reads CASSLGLGSDTQYF. The CDR3 DNA is TGTGCCAGCAGCTTAGGACTCGGGTCCGATACGCAGTATTTT.

This clone was picked up a small number of times. The rearrangement joins TRBV18 to TRBJ2-5; a possible D gene is TRBD1 (5 bases). Germline V lookup: CDR1 KGHSH, CDR2 LQKENI. Trimming shortened V by 1 base and J by 3 bases, and 9 bases separated the two germline ends. The CDR3 is 14 residues long. This chain's CDR3 is CASSPLGQEETQYF. CDR3 sequence (DNA): TGTGCCAGCTCACCACTGGGGCAGGAAGAGACCCAGTACTTC.

The J gene is TRBJ1-1, the V gene TRBV4-1, with 10 bases aligning to TRBD1. J gave up 5 bases and V 5 bases, and 5 bases lay outside the gene matches. CDR3 length: 14 residues. The germline CDR1 and CDR2 sequences are MGHRA and YSYEKL. In nucleotides, the CDR3 is TGCGCCAGCAGCGTCCGACAGGGGGCGACTGAAGCTTTCTTT. Amino acids: CASSVRQGATEAFF.

The chain recombines TRBV6-5 with TRBJ2-7; maybe TRBD2 (6 bases). CDR1 and CDR2 from the germline V gene are MNHEY and SVGAGI. The CDR3 sequence is 13 residues long. The ends were cut back, 6 bases at V and 6 bases at J, with 15 bases in the middle. CDR3 protein: CASSQAGAGEQYF. CDR3 bases: TGTGCCAGCAGCCAAGCGGGTGCGGGCGAGCAGTACTTC.

Here the CDR3 reads CASSEAGVGGDGYTF. Here the CDR3 DNA reads TGTGCCAGCAGTGAAGCAGGAGTAGGGGGCGATGGCTACACCTTC. The chain employs TRBV2 and TRBJ1-2, with 7 bases that match TRBD1. Trimming took 0 bases from V and 6 from J; bases not matched to a gene: 7. The V gene's germline CDR1 is SNHLY and CDR2 FYNNEI. The CDR3 is 15 amino acids.

The chain has TRBV30 and TRBJ1-5; TRBD1 agrees at 7 bases. The germline gives CDR1 GTSNPN, CDR2 SVGIG (reference sequence). The CDR3 runs 15 residues. Losses at the gene ends were 7 bases for V and 3 bases for J; bases not matched to a gene: 12. CDR3 loop: CASSSGQSINQPQHF. The DNA of the CDR3 is TGTGCCTCGTCTTCGGGACAGTCGATCAATCAGCCCCAGCATTTT.

V gene TRBV15 combines with J gene TRBJ1-6; D gene uncertain. Per the germline V gene, CDR1 is LNHNV and CDR2 is YYDKDF (reference sequence). There are 10 residues in the CDR3. Trimming cost V 9 bases and J 9 bases, with 6 bases left between them. The CDR3 here is CATGSSPLHF. In DNA, the CDR3 is TGTGCCACTGGGAGTTCACCCCTCCACTTT.

This sequence joins TRBV21-1 and TRBJ1-6; the table's D call, TRBD1, has no DNA check behind it. TRBV21-1 is a pseudogene segment. This CDR3 is 13 amino acids long. CDR3 in DNA: TGTGCCAGCAGCACAGGGAAGAATTCACCCCTCCACTTT. Residues: CASSTGKNSPLHF.

CDR3 sequence (DNA): TGTGCCATCAGGGACCAGCGGGGGAATCAATACAATGAGCAGTTCTTC. This translates into CAIRDQRGNQYNEQFF. The chain combines TRBV10-3 with TRBJ2-1; TRBD2 matches at 8 bases. This CDR3 has 16 residues. CDR1 and CDR2 from the germline V gene are ENHRY and SYGVKD. V dropped 6 bases and J dropped 4; count of bases not matched to a gene: 11.

This clone was found once. V is TRBV6-1 and J is TRBJ1-5, with unresolved D. The CDR3 contains 15 residues. The V and J ends lost 0 bases and 5 bases respectively, with 11 bases between them. CDR1 and CDR2 (germline): MNHNS, SASEGT. The CDR3: CASSEALEGYQPQHF. The CDR3, as DNA: TGTGCCAGCAGTGAAGCGCTGGAGGGATATCAGCCCCAGCATTTT.

This chain links TRBV6-6 with TRBJ2-5, with 8 positions matching TRBD1. CDR1 is MNHNY, CDR2 SVGAGI, per germline (reference sequence). V gave up 7 bases and J gave up 1 base; unmatched junction bases: 8. This CDR3 has 15 residues. CDR3 sequence (DNA): TGTGCCAGCACTTGGACAGGGCCCCTCCAAGAGACCCAGTACTTC. It yields the protein CASTWTGPLQETQYF.

This clone was recorded once. The V and J genes are TRBV5-1 and TRBJ2-7, with a tentative D call TRBD2 (6 bases). Germline values: CDR1 SGHRS, CDR2 YFSETQ. There are 14 residues in the CDR3. The ends were cut back, 4 bases at V and 2 bases at J, with 13 bases in the middle. The CDR3 nucleotides are TGCGCCAGCAGCGACGGGACTGGTCCCTACGAGCAGTACTTC. This codes for CASSDGTGPYEQYF.

J is TRBJ2-6 and V is TRBV9, with D perhaps TRBD2 (6 bases). Germline CDR1 SGDLS, CDR2 YYNGEE. This CDR3 is built from 16 residues. V dropped 5 bases and J dropped 2 bases, with 14 bases sitting between them. The CDR3 bases are TGTGCCAGCAGTTTGAAAGGGACTGCTGGGGCCAACGTCCTGACTTTC. This codes for CASSLKGTAGANVLTF. Using reference TRBV9 and TRBJ2-6 for the parts outside the CDR3, the full variable domain is DSGVTQTPKHLITATGQRVTLRCSPRSGDLSVYWYQQSLDQGLQFLIQYYNGEERAKGNILERFSAQQFPDLHSELNLSSLELGDSALYFCASSLKGTAGANVLTFGAGSRLTVL.

The chain is built from TRBV5-6 and TRBJ1-2; a possible D gene is TRBD1 (6 bases). From germline, CDR1 is SGHDT and CDR2 YYEEEE. V gave up 0 bases and J gave up 4 bases, with 13 bases separating them. This CDR3 spans 15 amino acids. The CDR3 here is CASSLDTGSFYGYTF. The CDR3 nucleotides are TGTGCCAGCAGCTTGGATACAGGGTCCTTCTATGGCTACACCTTC. The full variable domain, its missing parts supplied by reference TRBV5-6 and TRBJ1-2, is DAGVTQSPTHLIKTRGQQVTLRCSPKSGHDTVSWYQQALGQGPQFIFQYYEEEERQRGNFPDRFSGHQFPNYSSELNVNALLLGDSALYLCASSLDTGSFYGYTFGSGTRLTVV.

The chain couples TRBV19 to TRBJ1-6, with D perhaps matching TRBD1 (6 bases). CDR1 is LNHDA, CDR2 SQIVND, per germline (reference sequence). V lost 3 bases and J 7 bases, leaving 19 bases between the germline ends. The CDR3 is made up of 17 amino acids. In DNA, the CDR3 is TGTGCCAGTAGTATTCAGGCAGGGGCTGGGGGAAATTCACCCCTCCACTTT. Residues: CASSIQAGAGGNSPLHF.

This clone was counted a few times. V is TRBV2 and J is TRBJ2-2; TRBD1 is a possible D gene (5 bases). V lost 2 bases and J lost 6, with 10 bases in between. Germline loops: CDR1 SNHLY, CDR2 FYNNEI. The CDR3 runs to 14 residues. The CDR3 spells CASSEHGAAGELFF. The CDR3 DNA reads TGTGCCAGCAGTGAACATGGGGCAGCCGGGGAGCTGTTTTTT.

This clone was counted a few times. The chain uses TRBV5-5 and TRBJ2-1; D is perhaps TRBD2 (5 bases). Germline V gene lookup returns CDR1 SGHKS and CDR2 YYEKEE (reference sequence). The CDR3 extends over 13 amino acids. V lost 0 bases, J lost 9 bases, and 10 bases lay in between. The CDR3 loop is CASSLAPSREQFF. The CDR3, as DNA: TGTGCCAGCAGCTTGGCCCCTAGCCGTGAGCAGTTCTTC.

The chain couples TRBV5-6 to TRBJ1-1; D not resolved. V was trimmed by 4 bases and J by 8 bases, leaving 18 bases between them. CDR3 length equals 14 residues. CDR1 SGHDT and CDR2 YYEEEE come from the germline V gene. In nucleotides, the CDR3 is TGTGCCAGCAGCCCACCGGGGAGGGTAGCAGAAGCTTTCTTT. It translates to CASSPPGRVAEAFF. Full variable domain (remainder filled in from reference TRBV5-6 and TRBJ1-1): DAGVTQSPTHLIKTRGQQVTLRCSPKSGHDTVSWYQQALGQGPQFIFQYYEEEERQRGNFPDRFSGHQFPNYSSELNVNALLLGDSALYLCASSPPGRVAEAFFGQGTRLTVV.